This T cell receptor (beta chain) appears in the sequencing data of a study of blood T cell repertoires in COVID-19. Across the whole study: T cells, B-cell-depleted T cells, or PBMCs supplied cDNA or gDNA.

Only in-frame clones appear in the TCRdb table, and some are missing; sequencing was by immunoSEQ multiplex PCR. The sample lists tens of thousands of clones, around 80% occurring once. The V gene's germline CDR1 is MRHNA and CDR2 SNTAGT. The CDR3 has 17 residues. Trimming cost V 11 bases and J 3 bases, with 26 bases left between them. The sample was peripheral blood. The rearrangement links TRBV6-4 to TRBJ1-3, with TRBD1 as a possible D gene (6 bases). This TCR derives from a man older than 75 with acute or convalescent COVID-19. The CDR3, as DNA: TGTGCCCTCTTAGCCGGGACATCAGCAGGCCTTGGAAACACCATATATTTT. Translated, it gives CALLAGTSAGLGNTIYF.